The T cell receptor (beta chain) described here comes from a study of regulatory T cells in long-lasting Graves disease. Study findings and constraints: Relative to newly diagnosed Graves' patients, persistent ones had lower TCR diversity. Gene preferences differed: TRBV28, TRBJ1-2, TRBJ2-5 in persistent cases.

To make TCR beta libraries, researchers used iRepertoire HTBI primers and Arm-PCR of CDR3 regions. TCRdb re-called the multiplex PCR reads through MiXCR, storing one row per CDR3 protein. Here the sample spans 500,000 to 800,000 distinct CDR3 sequences, about 32% being singletons. Time point: persistent/refractory GD, antithyroid drugs over 5 years with positive TRAb. After RNA was extracted from PBMCs, the TCR library was made from it. The germline V and J ends were trimmed by 3 bases and 3 bases, with 9 bases remaining between them. The CDR3 has 14 amino acids. The germline V gene has CDR1 MNHNS and CDR2 SASEGT. A single count supports this clonotype. The target antigen is unknown.

J is TRBJ2-1 and V is TRBV6-1; D gene uncertain. Source: peripheral blood mononuclear cells (PBMCs), taken when the disease was refractory, from a patient treated with antithyroid drugs. The clonotype comes from a female donor with Graves disease. DNA of the CDR3: TGTGCCAGCAGTGATGACACCTTCTACAATGAGCAGTTCTTC. Its protein product is CASSDDTFYNEQFF.